Below are 11 T cell receptor beta chains sequenced from a single sample in a study of long-term antiretroviral therapy in people with HIV. Sequencing relied on immunoSEQ assay v3.0, run at survey level. Assay: immunoSEQ multiplex PCR; the TCRdb copy retains only in-frame clones and omits some. The sample carries more than 35,000 clones, 80% to 85% recorded once. Sequences were derived from unsorted PBMCs, sampled 1.5 years after starting antiretroviral therapy. These receptors were taken from a man younger than 35 with HIV.

There are a few counts of this clone. This chain links TRBV21-1 with TRBJ2-7; TRBD2 is taken as the D call from the table, unchecked against the DNA. TRBV21-1 is tagged as a pseudogene. The CDR3 length is 13 residues. In DNA form, the CDR3 reads TGTGCCAGCAGCAAGTTCCGGGGTAACGAGCAGTACTTC. Its translation: CASSKFRGNEQYF.

The rearrangement links TRBV29-1 to TRBJ2-2; D unclear. Germline CDR1 reads SQVTM; CDR2 reads ANQGSEA. Between the trimmed V and J ends, which lost 6 bases and 2 bases, there was a span of 7 bases. CDR3 length: 12 amino acids. CDR3 sequence (DNA): TGCAGCGTCGACCTAAACACCGGGGAGCTGTTTTTT. Its translation is CSVDLNTGELFF.

This clone was recorded once. This chain connects TRBV18 to TRBJ2-7, with 13 positions matching TRBD2. CDR1 is KGHSH, CDR2 LQKENI, per germline. CDR3 length: 17 amino acids. With V trimmed by 2 bases and J by 4 bases, 8 bases remained unmatched. This chain's CDR3 is CASSPIWTSGSPYEQYF. CDR3 nucleotides: TGTGCCAGCTCACCAATTTGGACTAGCGGGAGTCCGTACGAGCAGTACTTC.

This clone is medium-sized. The chain couples TRBV9 to TRBJ2-6; D ambiguous. Trimming removed 4 bases from V and 2 bases from J, with 10 bases in between. Germline loops: CDR1 SGDLS, CDR2 YYNGEE. The CDR3 consists of 15 residues. The DNA of the CDR3 is TGTGCCAGCAGCCCTCATGGGGCTGGGGCCAACGTCCTGACTTTC. Its translation: CASSPHGAGANVLTF.

The rearrangement links TRBV28 to TRBJ1-4; possible D gene TRBD1, 5 bases. This CDR3 region has 13 residues. The V gene lost 6 bases and the J gene lost 8 bases, with 13 bases spanning the gap. Germline V gene sequence: CDR1 MDHEN, CDR2 SYDVKM. CDR3 in DNA: TGTGCCAGCAGACCAGGGTTTGGGGAAAAACTGTTTTTT. Amino acids: CASRPGFGEKLFF.

This chain uses TRBV11-2 with TRBJ2-2; perhaps TRBD1 as D (6 bases). V lost 5 bases and J 4 bases, leaving 14 bases between the germline ends. CDR1 is SGHAT and CDR2 is FQNNGV in the germline V gene. The CDR3 is 15 amino acids. CDR3 region: CASSQSGQRTGELFF. The CDR3 nucleotides are TGTGCCAGCAGCCAAAGCGGACAGCGCACCGGGGAGCTGTTTTTT.

The chain has TRBV6-1 and TRBJ2-2, with unresolved D. V was shortened by 2 bases and J by 3 bases, with 19 bases between the two germline ends. Germline assignment: CDR1 MNHNS and CDR2 SASEGT. The CDR3 spans 18 residues. The CDR3 sequence is CASSESESDGVDTGELFF. CDR3 bases: TGTGCCAGCAGTGAATCGGAATCAGATGGGGTTGACACCGGGGAGCTGTTTTTT.

V usage is TRBV29-1 and J usage is TRBJ2-7; TRBD2 might be the D (6 bases). V was pared by 6 bases and J by 3 bases, with 12 bases between. The CDR3 has 12 residues. CDR1 is SQVTM and CDR2 is ANQGSEA in the germline V gene. The CDR3 DNA reads TGCAGCGTCCGGCTGGGGGGCTACGAGCAGTACTTC. This codes for CSVRLGGYEQYF.

This rearrangement joins TRBV19 to TRBJ1-5, with no clear D. Germline V gene lookup returns CDR1 LNHDA and CDR2 SQIVND (reference sequence). This CDR3 has 15 residues. Deletions cut 4 bases from V and 2 bases from J, with 12 bases between. The CDR3 region has the DNA TGTGCCAGTAGTAGAACTAGTGGGGGCAATCAGCCCCAGCATTTT. Its protein is CASSRTSGGNQPQHF.

V gene TRBV18 combines with J gene TRBJ2-2; 7 bases align to TRBD2. This CDR3 spans 15 amino acids. With 6 bases clipped from V and 7 bases from J, the junction kept 11 bases outside the gene matches. From germline, CDR1 is KGHSH and CDR2 LQKENI. The CDR3 region is CASSTRREIVGELFF. DNA of the CDR3: TGTGCCAGCTCCACGAGGCGGGAGATAGTCGGGGAGCTGTTTTTT.

The V and J genes are TRBV7-2 and TRBJ2-7; 8 positions match TRBD1. This CDR3 comprises 15 residues. Germline V gene data show CDR1 as SGHTA and CDR2 as FQGNSA. V was clipped by 3 bases and J by 0 bases; unmatched bases: 4. CDR3 in DNA: TGTGCCAGCAGCTTGACAGGGGTGAGCTCCTACGAGCAGTACTTC. Encoded protein: CASSLTGVSSYEQYF.